Listed below are T cell receptor beta chains from one sample, sequenced in a study of OX40 agonist ivuxolimab in advanced cancers. TCRdb's table, derived via immunoSEQ multiplex PCR, lists solely in-frame clones and lacks some. Of about 83,000 clones in the sample, 84% were seen once. The sample consisted of CD4+ or CD8+ T cells sorted from blood, taken in a trial of the OX40 agonist ivuxolimab. The receptors were sampled from an adult with an advanced solid tumor such as melanoma, head and neck, liver or kidney cancer. CDR3s include the opening cysteine and the closing phenylalanine or tryptophan. A D gene is named only where the DNA matches it firmly. Part of the rows lack a size; the others show once, few, many or a class for expanded clones.

V	J	D	size	CDR3	DNA
TRBV14	TRBJ2-5	TRBD2	.	CASSPGRGETQYF	TGTGCCAGCAGCCCCGGGAGGGGAGAGACCCAGTACTTC
TRBV5-1	TRBJ2-1	TRBD2	.	CASSLLGLENNEQFF	TGCGCCAGCAGCCTACTGGGACTAGAGAACAATGAGCAGTTCTTC
TRBV5-1	TRBJ2-5	.	.	CASSLEGVQTQYF	TGCGCCAGCAGCTTGGAGGGCGTGCAGACCCAGTACTTC
TRBV12-5	TRBJ2-3	.	.	CASGLVRGTGTDTQYF	TGTGCTAGTGGTTTGGTACGGGGGACTGGTACAGATACGCAGTATTTT
TRBV4-2	TRBJ1-2	TRBD1	large	CASSQDQGVGDYGYTF	TGTGCCAGCAGCCAAGATCAGGGGGTGGGGGACTATGGCTACACCTTC
TRBV28	TRBJ1-5	.	.	CASTFQGRGQPQHF	TGTGCCAGCACCTTCCAGGGTCGGGGTCAGCCCCAGCATTTT
TRBV5-1	TRBJ2-2	TRBD1	.	CASSWGTANTGELFF	TGCGCCAGCAGCTGGGGGACAGCCAACACCGGGGAGCTGTTTTTT
TRBV25-1	TRBJ1-5	.	.	CASSESEGTSNQPQHF	TGTGCCAGCAGTGAATCGGAGGGTACTAGCAATCAGCCCCAGCATTTT
TRBV20-1	TRBJ2-5	.	.	CSARERETQYF	TGCAGTGCCAGGGAGCGAGAGACCCAGTACTTC
TRBV6-1	TRBJ1-2	.	.	CASSFTGSTLGYTF	TGTGCCAGCAGCTTTACGGGGTCTACGCTGGGCTACACCTTC
TRBV7-7	TRBJ2-2	TRBD1	.	CASSYRQGGTGELFF	TGTGCTAGCAGCTATAGACAGGGGGGCACCGGGGAGCTGTTTTTT
TRBV5-1	TRBJ1-5	TRBD1	.	CASSLGDSINQPQHF	TGCGCCAGCAGCTTGGGGGACAGTATTAATCAGCCCCAGCATTTT
TRBV6-5	TRBJ1-5	.	.	CATARVPYSNQPQHF	TGTGCCACCGCCAGGGTTCCCTATAGCAATCAGCCCCAGCATTTT
TRBV27	TRBJ2-7	TRBD2	.	CASSSSGVPYEQYF	TGTGCCAGCAGTTCTAGCGGGGTTCCCTACGAGCAGTACTTC
TRBV6-1	TRBJ2-7	.	.	CASIKIEGGLGEQYF	TGTGCCAGCATCAAAATAGAAGGGGGTTTAGGGGAGCAGTACTTC
TRBV19	TRBJ1-4	TRBD1	.	CASSIADRASEKLFF	TGTGCCAGTAGTATAGCCGACAGGGCTTCTGAAAAACTGTTTTTT
TRBV19	TRBJ2-3	.	once	CASSMGTPLGDTQYF	TGTGCCAGTAGTATGGGGACCCCCTTGGGAGATACGCAGTATTTT
TRBV5-6	TRBJ2-5	.	.	CASSLLSGSQETQYF	TGTGCCAGCAGCTTGTTGTCAGGGTCACAGGAGACCCAGTACTTC
TRBV7-2	TRBJ1-1	.	few	CASSHGLGVAQWNTEAFF	TGTGCCAGCAGCCACGGATTGGGGGTTGCACAGTGGAACACTGAAGCTTTCTTT
TRBV19	TRBJ1-1	.	.	CASSIQEGTEAFF	TGTGCCAGTAGTATTCAGGAGGGAACTGAAGCTTTCTTT